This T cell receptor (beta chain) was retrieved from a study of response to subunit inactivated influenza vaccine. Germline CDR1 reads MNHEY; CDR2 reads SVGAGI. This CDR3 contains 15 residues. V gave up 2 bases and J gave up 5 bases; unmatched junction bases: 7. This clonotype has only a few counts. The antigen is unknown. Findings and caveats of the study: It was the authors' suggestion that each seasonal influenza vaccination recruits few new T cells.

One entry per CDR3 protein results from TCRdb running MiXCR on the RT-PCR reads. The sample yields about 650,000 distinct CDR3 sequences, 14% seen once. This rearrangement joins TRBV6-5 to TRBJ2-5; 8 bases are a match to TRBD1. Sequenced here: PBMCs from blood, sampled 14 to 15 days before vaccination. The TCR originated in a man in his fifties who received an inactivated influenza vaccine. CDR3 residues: CASSYTRQGSETQYF. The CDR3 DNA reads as TGTGCCAGCAGTTACACCCGACAGGGGTCGGAGACCCAGTACTTC.